This T cell receptor beta chain was sequenced for a study of monozygotic twins with inflammatory bowel disease. TCRdb re-called the 5' RACE reads and gives one entry per CDR3 protein, without DNA. The sample totals roughly 160,000 distinct CDR3 sequences. About this clonotype itself: Its antigen is as yet unknown.

Study results and limitations: Healthy co-twins exceeded IBD patients in TCRbeta diversity as measured by inverse Simpson. Similarity of repertoires did not differ between concordant and discordant twins, possibly from limited power.

The CDR3 covers 16 residues. The draw for each donor consisted of a single 2.5 ml blood sample. RNA in its total form was extracted from whole blood, and T cells were not sorted. Source material: blood. The clonotype comes from a human donor with ulcerative colitis or Crohn's disease, or a healthy co-twin of an affected twin (not recorded which). This chain joins TRBV12-2 and TRBJ1-5; TCRdb lists TRBD1, though no DNA is available to test this call. TRBV12-2 is designated a pseudogene. CDR3 protein: CASRFLADRAYQPQHF.